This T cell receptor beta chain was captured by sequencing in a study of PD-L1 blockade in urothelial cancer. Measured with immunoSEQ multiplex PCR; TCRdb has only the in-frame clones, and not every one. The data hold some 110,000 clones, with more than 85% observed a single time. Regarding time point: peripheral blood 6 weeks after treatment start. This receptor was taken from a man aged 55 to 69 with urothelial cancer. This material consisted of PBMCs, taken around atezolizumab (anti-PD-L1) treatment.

The CDR3 is CASSQEPLAGEQFF. The DNA for the CDR3 is TGCGCCAGCAGCCAAGAGCCTCTAGCCGGTGAGCAGTTCTTC. This chain uses TRBV4-3 with TRBJ2-1; D might be TRBD2 (5 bases). This CDR3 is 14 amino acids long. With 0 bases removed from V and 9 bases from J, the gap between germline ends came to 12 bases. The V gene's germline CDR1 is LGHNA and CDR2 YSLEER.